This T cell receptor beta chain was retrieved from a study of blood T cell repertoires in COVID-19 (dated by TCRdb to 2018 to 2020). Broadly, across the study: The collaborator samples originated in the United States, Italy and Spain and spanned the acute and convalescent phases of COVID-19. The prospective study material was composed of cDNA or gDNA derived from T cells, B-cell-depleted T cells, or PBMCs. Deeply sampled blood TCRbeta repertoires from subjects exposed to, actively infected with, or recovered from COVID-19 were included in the dataset. The repertoires were released in a freely available public database intended as a resource for research on the immune response to SARS-CoV-2. Samples came from the ongoing ImmuneRACE study (first 160 participants) plus 1,254 subjects from 6 global collaborators. A de-identified subject ID, COVID-19 status, age in years and sex were almost always included in the sample metadata. Where available, HLA class I and class II types were obtained from metadata supplied by the sample provider rather than from assay-based typing.

With respect to this clone: Its antigen is unknown. No base-level quality is on record; no much larger clone is a single base apart.

The investigation overall reported the following: How much clinical and demographic metadata was included differed by source and by participant, and the metadata was provided uncurated.

TCRbeta CDR3 regions were amplified from genomic DNA using the immunoSEQ Assay, a bias-controlled multiplex PCR. The original pipeline was this. Nucleated cell counts per sample were estimated from amplification of reference gene primers within the assay. To quantify the absolute abundance of each unique TCRbeta CDR3 rearrangement, sequence reads were collapsed and filtered. For each sample, productive Simpson clonality was calculated as the square root of Simpson's diversity index over productive rearrangements. The table comes from immuneACCESS by way of TCRdb, which keeps in-frame sequences with V and J called. Part of the clones is missing from these tables; in studies checked, under half for an unresolved V gene and the rest for unknown reasons. That table furnishes V, J and clone size, whereas the DNA furnished D and trimming. This sample is represented by about 97,000 clones; approximately 90% of them were singletons. Of the sample, about 1.8% is held by the ten largest clones.

CDR1 and CDR2 (SGDLS, YYNGEE) derive from the germline V gene. The CDR3 spans 15 residues, from the cysteine through the phenylalanine. Only the CDR3 DNA is retained, 45 bases long and in frame from the first base. V lost 3 bases and J lost 0 bases; the stretch between them is 12 bases long. The collaborating institutions used their own protocols to collect whole blood in K2EDTA tubes. For TCRbeta analysis, collaborator samples were shipped as frozen whole blood, as isolated PBMCs, or as DNA extracted from either sample type. The V and J genes are TRBV9 and TRBJ1-2; 5 matching bases give a weak D call of TRBD1. The sequencing input was peripheral blood. This clonotype was sampled from a man aged 60-69 years with acute or convalescent COVID-19. The nucleotide sequence reads as follows: TGTGCCAGCAGCGACGGTACAGGTGCTAACTATGGCTACACCTTC. This yields the protein CASSDGTGANYGYTF.